This T cell receptor beta chain was documented in a study of cytomegalovirus exposure and HLA in healthy donors. The CDR3 extends over 15 amino acids. V was pared by 5 bases and J by 6 bases, with 11 bases of the junction left unmatched. The V gene's germline CDR1 is GTSNPN and CDR2 SVGIG (reference sequence). 60 Vbeta and 13 Jbeta primers were used in PCR. The assay was immunoSEQ multiplex PCR, and TCRdb's table has in-frame clones only and misses some. The sample contains approximately 120,000 clones, roughly 70% of which appear only once. The J gene is TRBJ1-2, the V gene TRBV30, with 11 bases fitting TRBD1. This sequence was found in a man in his forties in good health and CMV-seronegative. The sequencing input was PBMCs. CDR3 sequence reads: CAWASDGQGANGYTF. For the CDR3, the DNA is TGTGCCTGGGCCAGCGACGGACAGGGGGCGAATGGCTACACCTTC. The full variable domain, completed using reference TRBV30 and TRBJ1-2, is SQTIHQWPATLVQPVGSPLSLECTVEGTSNPNLYWYRQAAGRGLQLLFYSVGIGQISSEVPQNLSASRPQDRQFILSSKKLLLSDSGFYLCAWASDGQGANGYTFGSGTRLTVV.